Listed here are 22 T cell receptor beta chains from one sample, sequenced in a study of blood T cells in healthy people across ages. The second PCR ran about 6 to 11 cycles with a sample-barcoded 5' primer and J-beta primers. Each CDR3 protein is one row after TCRdb ran MiXCR on the 5' RACE reads. This table holds some 1,000,000 distinct CDR3 sequences, approximately 25% found once. This sample also belongs to another study, concerning T cells of mothers and their children.

Sequencing was performed on blood. These receptors were obtained from a girl aged 2 to 10 in good health.

The chain combines TRBV28 with TRBJ1-4, with unresolved D. The CDR3 has 15 amino acids. The V gene lost 6 bases and the J gene lost 3 bases, with 14 bases spanning the gap. The germline CDR1 and CDR2 sequences are MDHEN and SYDVKM. The CDR3 here is CASSVTVWANEKLFF. The DNA of the CDR3 is TGTGCCAGCAGCGTCACGGTATGGGCTAATGAAAAACTGTTTTTT. Variable domain in full (rest from reference TRBV28 and TRBJ1-4): DVKVTQSSRYLVKRTGEKVFLECVQDMDHENMFWYRQDPGLGLRLIYFSYDVKMKEKGDIPEGYSVSREKKERFSLILESASTNQTSMYLCASSVTVWANEKLFFGSGTQLSVL.

In this sample, this clonotype turned up a few times. The V and J genes are TRBV7-8 and TRBJ2-7; possibly TRBD2 for D (6 bases). Trimming shortened V by 4 bases and J by 1 base, and 11 bases separated the two germline ends. The germline CDR1 and CDR2 sequences are SGHVS and FQNEAQ. The CDR3 sequence is 14 residues long. CDR3 protein: CASSSSASSYEQYF. The DNA for the CDR3 is TGTGCCAGCAGCTCTAGCGCGAGTTCCTACGAGCAGTACTTC.

The rearrangement uses TRBV7-8 and TRBJ1-5; D is perhaps TRBD1 (5 bases). This CDR3 contains 15 residues. Trimming pared 2 bases from V and 5 bases from J, leaving 13 bases between. CDR1 is SGHVS and CDR2 is FQNEAQ in the germline V gene. Here the CDR3 DNA reads TGTGCCAGCAGCTTACGACCGCGGGGCGATCAGCCCCAGCATTTT. It is translated as CASSLRPRGDQPQHF.

There are a few counts of this clonotype. This chain connects TRBV4-1 to TRBJ2-1; a weak D match, TRBD2 (6 bases). The V end was cut by 0 bases, the J end by 7 bases, with 19 bases between. The CDR3 extends over 17 amino acids. The germline gives CDR1 MGHRA, CDR2 YSYEKL. The CDR3 nucleotides are TGCGCCAGCAGCCAAGATCTTAGCTATGCGGGGAATAATGAGCAGTTCTTC. Translated, it gives CASSQDLSYAGNNEQFF.

This chain uses TRBV5-1 with TRBJ2-6; possibly TRBD1 for D (6 bases). The germline gives CDR1 SGHRS, CDR2 YFSETQ. The CDR3 sequence is 19 residues long. Trimming cost V 4 bases and J 0 bases, with 20 bases left between them. The CDR3 here is CASSPWTVSEYSGANVLTF. The CDR3 nucleotides read TGCGCCAGCAGCCCGTGGACAGTTTCCGAATACTCTGGGGCCAACGTCCTGACTTTC.

The chain joins TRBV24-1 to TRBJ2-5; D unclear. Germline-derived CDR1 and CDR2 are KGHDR and SFDVKD. This CDR3 has 12 residues. Trimming took 1 base from V and 4 from J, leaving 3 bases between them. The CDR3: CATSDFPETQYF. CDR3 DNA sequence: TGTGCCACCAGTGATTTTCCAGAGACCCAGTACTTC.

The V and J genes are TRBV4-3 and TRBJ2-5, with 7 bases that match TRBD2. The assigned J gene may be wrong: the sequence end matches TRBJ2-1 better. The CDR3 length is 16 residues. Per the germline V gene, CDR1 is LGHNA and CDR2 is YSLEER. The CDR3 region is CASSQGGGTSQWEQFF. The DNA of the CDR3 is TGCGCCAGCAGCCAAGGGGGAGGGACCTCCCAATGGGAGCAGTTCTTC.

This clonotype turned up a few times. The junction departs from the called germline gene at one end, perhaps through a read error. The chain links TRBV28 to TRBJ2-2; perhaps TRBD2 as D (5 bases). Germline CDR1 MDHEN, CDR2 SYDVKM. The CDR3 is made up of 12 amino acids. CDR3 residues: CASRIGPGELLF. The CDR3 DNA sequence: TGTGCCAGCAGAATCGGGCCCGGGGAGCTGCTTTTT.

This clonotype was observed a few times. V gene TRBV13 combines with J gene TRBJ2-7; the D gene could be TRBD1 or TRBD2 (5 bases each). This CDR3 is built from 14 residues. Germline V gives CDR1 PRHDT, CDR2 FYEKMQ (reference sequence). V was trimmed by 6 bases and J by 4 bases, leaving 16 bases between them. The CDR3 loop is CASSNRDGGYEQYF. The CDR3 DNA sequence: TGTGCCAGCAGTAACCGGGACGGTGGATACGAGCAGTACTTC. The full variable domain, rest sourced from reference TRBV13 and TRBJ2-7, is AAGVIQSPRHLIKEKRETATLKCYPIPRHDTVYWYQQGPGQDPQFLISFYEKMQSDKGSIPDRFSAQQFSDYHSELNMSSLELGDSALYFCASSNRDGGYEQYFGPGTRLTVT.

This clonotype has only a few counts. The V gene is TRBV20-1, the J gene TRBJ2-7; D is possibly TRBD2 (6 bases). CDR3 length: 16 amino acids. The germline V and J ends were trimmed by 3 bases and 2 bases, with 20 bases remaining between them. Germline CDR1 DFQATT, CDR2 SNEGSKA (reference sequence). CDR3 sequence: CSARSSTSSRAYEQYF. As DNA, the CDR3 is TGCAGTGCTAGGAGCTCGACTAGTTCGAGGGCCTACGAGCAGTACTTC.

At least ten counts were recorded for this clonotype. In nucleotides, the CDR3 is TGTGCCAGCAGCGAGGGTTCCGAGCAGTACTTC. Amino acids: CASSEGSEQYF. The chain has TRBV9 and TRBJ2-7; D gene uncertain. Germline CDR1 reads SGDLS; CDR2 reads YYNGEE. CDR3 length equals 11 residues. V was cut by 3 bases and J by 6 bases, with 7 bases left in between.

This clonotype was recorded a few times. The DNA of the CDR3 is TGCAGTGCTAGAGTCCCGTCTAACTATGGCTACACCTTC. Its protein product is CSARVPSNYGYTF. The chain is built from TRBV20-1 and TRBJ1-2; D not certain. V was pared by 1 base and J by 0 bases, with 6 bases between. The CDR3 consists of 13 residues. The germline V gene has CDR1 DFQATT and CDR2 SNEGSKA (reference sequence).

This clonotype showed up just a few times. The chain joins TRBV12-3 or TRBV12-4 to TRBJ1-1; D ambiguous. This CDR3 comprises 12 residues. V was pared by 5 bases and J by 7 bases, with 11 bases between. CDR3 amino acids: CASSLGVFEAFF. CDR3 DNA sequence: TGTGCCAGCAGTCTAGGAGTATTTGAAGCTTTCTTT.

A single count supports this clonotype. Its ends do not fully match the called genes, so a read error is possible. The gene calls are TRBV24-1 and TRBJ2-7; D call uncertain. Germline loops: CDR1 KGHDR, CDR2 SFDVKD. CDR3 length: 12 amino acids. The CDR3 DNA follows: TGTACCACCAGTGATTTTAGAGGCGAGCAGTACTTC. Its translation is CTTSDFRGEQYF.

The chain combines TRBV14 with TRBJ1-2, with D tentatively TRBD1 (5 bases). Deletions cut 4 bases from V and 9 bases from J, with 18 bases between. Germline lookup yields CDR1 SGHDN and CDR2 FVKESK. CDR3 size: 14 residues. The CDR3 coding sequence is TGTGCCAGCAGCCCAGAACGACAGCCCGGGAGCTACACCTTC. Protein sequence: CASSPERQPGSYTF.

A single count supports this clonotype. J is TRBJ1-2 and V is TRBV11-1; 7 bases are a match to TRBD1. The germline CDR1 and CDR2 sequences are SGHAT and FQDESV (reference sequence). With V trimmed by 5 bases and J by 4 bases, 10 bases remained unmatched. The CDR3 runs 15 residues. CDR3 DNA: TGTGCCAGCAGCGCGGGACAGCCCTTCGTCTATGGCTACACCTTC. This translates into CASSAGQPFVYGYTF. The full variable domain, in which reference TRBV11-1 and TRBJ1-2 provide the parts outside the CDR3, is EAEVAQSPRYKITEKSQAVAFWCDPISGHATLYWYRQILGQGPELLVQFQDESVVDDSQLPKDRFSAERLKGVDSTLKIQPAELGDSAMYLCASSAGQPFVYGYTFGSGTRLTVV.

This clonotype was recorded a few times. The chain combines TRBV3-1 with TRBJ1-3; D remains unclear. Germline V CDR1 and CDR2: LGHDT, YNNKEL (reference sequence). Trimming stripped 6 bases from V and 7 bases from J, with 13 bases between. The CDR3 is made up of 13 amino acids. The CDR3 loop reads CASSRTSRNTIYF. CDR3 DNA sequence: TGTGCCAGCAGTCGGACGTCACGGAACACCATATATTTT.

The DNA for the CDR3 is TGTGCCAGCAACCCGTGGACTAGCGGGGGGAATCAGCAGTTCTTC. Translated: CASNPWTSGGNQQFF. The chain recombines TRBV7-2 with TRBJ2-5, with 14 bases fitting TRBD2. The J call is uncertain, as TRBJ2-1 better fits the DNA end. The length of the CDR3 is 15 residues. The germline V gene encodes CDR1 SGHTA and CDR2 FQGNSA.

The chain uses TRBV12-5 and TRBJ2-7; 8 nucleotides line up with TRBD2. The DNA matches TRBJ2-5 better at its end, which makes the J call doubtful. Looked up from germline, CDR1 is LGHNT and CDR2 is FRNRAP. There are 15 residues in the CDR3. In nucleotides, the CDR3 is TGTGCTAGTGGTTTGGATAGCGGGAAGCAAGAGACCCAGTACTTC. Its translation is CASGLDSGKQETQYF.

The rearrangement uses TRBV5-1 and TRBJ2-5; D might be TRBD2 (5 bases). The J call may be mistaken, given a closer DNA end match to TRBJ2-1. This CDR3 comprises 17 residues. Germline V lookup: CDR1 SGHRS, CDR2 YFSETQ. In nucleotides, the CDR3 is TGCGCCAGCAGCCCTTTTAGCCCAGCGGATTTCTACAATGAGCAGTTCTTC. Protein: CASSPFSPADFYNEQFF.

This clonotype showed up many times. The chain links TRBV6-5 to TRBJ2-5; the match to TRBD2 covers 9 bases. The end of the DNA is better explained by TRBJ2-7, so the J call may be wrong. From germline, CDR1 is MNHEY and CDR2 SVGAGI. The CDR3 loop spans 15 amino acids. The CDR3 loop is CASSYGGGRVDEQYF. The CDR3 DNA is TGTGCCAGCAGTTACGGCGGCGGGAGGGTCGACGAGCAGTACTTC.

This clonotype has a handful of counts. The gene calls are TRBV24-1 and TRBJ1-4; weak D call: TRBD1 (5 bases). Germline V gene lookup returns CDR1 KGHDR and CDR2 SFDVKD. The CDR3 is 17 amino acids. Trimming shortened V by 3 bases and J by 5 bases, and 18 bases separated the two germline ends. The CDR3, as DNA: TGTGCCACCAGTGATCGGCCCCGGGACGGTCAAAATGAAAAACTGTTTTTT. Its protein is CATSDRPRDGQNEKLFF.